One and the same sample provided the 31 T cell receptor beta chains below, sequenced in a study of cytomegalovirus exposure and HLA in healthy donors. The PCR was carried out with 60 Vbeta primers and 13 Jbeta primers. The data were produced by immunoSEQ multiplex PCR, yet TCRdb's version contains in-frame clones alone and is incomplete. The sample lists around 170,000 clones; around 82% were seen once. Sequencing was done on a sample of PBMCs. Source of these receptors: a man aged 60 to 75 in good health and CMV-seronegative.

The V gene is TRBV28, the J gene TRBJ1-1; perhaps TRBD1 as D (6 bases). Per the germline V gene, CDR1 is MDHEN and CDR2 is SYDVKM. V was pared by 7 bases and J by 6 bases, with 24 bases between. The CDR3 spans 16 residues. The CDR3 region has the DNA TGTGCCAGCACCGATCTCCTGGGCAGGGGTGACGCTGAAGCTTTCTTT. Translated, it gives CASTDLLGRGDAEAFF.

V and J are TRBV10-1 and TRBJ2-7, with 7 nucleotides matching TRBD2. J was trimmed by 4 bases and V by 5 bases; bases with no gene match: 5. Germline lookup yields CDR1 WNHNN and CDR2 SYGVQD (reference sequence). The CDR3 consists of 13 residues. CDR3: CASSLGGNYEQYF. CDR3 nucleotide sequence: TGCGCCAGCAGTTTGGGGGGGAATTACGAGCAGTACTTC.

The V and J genes are TRBV2 and TRBJ2-1, with TRBD1 matching over 9 bases. V shed 6 bases and J 12 bases; nucleotides not matched to a gene: 9. The CDR3 contains 13 residues. Germline CDR1 is SNHLY and CDR2 is FYNNEI. The chain's CDR3 is CASRTGGVHGQFF. CDR3 DNA sequence: TGTGCCAGCAGGACAGGGGGGGTGCATGGGCAGTTCTTC. The full variable domain, rest sourced from reference TRBV2 and TRBJ2-1, is EPEVTQTPSHQVTQMGQEVILRCVPISNHLYFYWYRQILGQKVEFLVSFYNNEISEKSEIFDDQFSVERPDGSNFTLKIRSTKLEDSAMYFCASRTGGVHGQFFGPGTRLTVL.

The rearrangement links TRBV5-4 to TRBJ2-7; D might be TRBD2 (5 bases). V was cut by 4 bases and J by 3 bases, with 8 bases left in between. There are 12 residues in the CDR3. Germline CDR1 SGHNT, CDR2 YYREEE (reference sequence). The CDR3 protein is CASSPGNYEQYF. In nucleotides, the CDR3 is TGTGCCAGCAGCCCCGGGAACTACGAGCAGTACTTC.

The rearrangement joins TRBV6-6 to TRBJ2-7, with TRBD1 matching over 7 bases. The germline V gene encodes CDR1 MNHNY and CDR2 SVGAGI (reference sequence). The CDR3 has 13 amino acids. After removal of 2 bases from V and 5 bases from J, the junction contained 3 bases not matched to a gene. The CDR3 spells CASSYGRGNEQYF. Here the CDR3 DNA reads TGTGCCAGCAGTTACGGCAGGGGGAACGAGCAGTACTTC.

The chain combines TRBV6-5 with TRBJ1-2; 8 nucleotides align to TRBD1. The germline CDR1 and CDR2 sequences are MNHEY and SVGAGI. The CDR3 sequence is 14 residues long. The V segment lost 5 bases and the J segment 7 bases; nucleotides outside the gene matches: 9. CDR3 in amino acids: CASSRLTGESGYTF. The CDR3 nucleotides are TGTGCCAGCAGTCGACTGACAGGGGAGAGTGGCTACACCTTC.

The rearrangement joins TRBV19 to TRBJ2-1; 9 bases map to TRBD1. V dropped 3 bases and J dropped 7; count of bases not matched to a gene: 7. Germline CDR1 and CDR2: LNHDA and SQIVND (reference sequence). The length of the CDR3 is 15 residues. CDR3 residues: CASSIYRGQKNEQFF. The CDR3 DNA sequence: TGTGCCAGTAGTATTTACAGGGGGCAGAAGAATGAGCAGTTCTTC.

As concerns this clone: A junction boundary mismatches the germline segment, possibly from a read error. V is TRBV5-4 and J is TRBJ1-2; D ambiguous. Germline values: CDR1 SGHNT, CDR2 YYREEE (reference sequence). The CDR3 runs 15 residues. CDR3 residues: CASSLAPSSNYGYPF. CDR3 DNA sequence: TGTGCCAGCAGCTTGGCGCCTTCCTCAAACTATGGCTACCCCTTC.

This chain uses TRBV10-3 with TRBJ2-5; no definite D call. Germline CDR1 is ENHRY and CDR2 is SYGVKD. The CDR3 totals 18 residues. Trimming cost V 0 bases and J 5 bases, with 22 bases left between them. The CDR3 sequence is CAISESIVDTIHKETQYF. The DNA of the CDR3 is TGTGCCATCAGTGAGTCGATCGTTGACACGATACACAAGGAGACCCAGTACTTC.

The gene calls are TRBV10-2 and TRBJ1-1; TRBD1 aligns across 10 bases. Germline CDR1 is WSHSY and CDR2 is SAAADI. Losses at the gene ends were 6 bases for V and 1 base for J; bases not matched to a gene: 2. The CDR3 loop spans 14 amino acids. CDR3 DNA sequence: TGCGCCAGCAGGGGACAGGGGTCGAACACTGAAGCTTTCTTT. As protein: CASRGQGSNTEAFF.

Concerning this clone: The junction and the germline gene differ at one end; a read error may be behind it. The chain joins TRBV7-8 to TRBJ2-7; a weak D match, TRBD2 (6 bases). Germline assignment: CDR1 SGHVS and CDR2 FQNEAQ. The CDR3 covers 14 residues. The CDR3 nucleotides read TGTGCCAGCAGCCTAGCTGCGGGGAACTACGAGCAGTACTTC. Residues: CASSLAAGNYEQYF.

Remarks on this clone: At one end the junction does not follow the germline gene, possibly because of a read error. The CDR3 region is CATSGTSKYTQYF. The CDR3 region has the DNA TGTGCCACCAGCGGCACCTCGAAGTATACGCAGTATTTT. The chain joins TRBV5-4 to TRBJ2-3; the D gene is possibly TRBD2 (5 bases). This CDR3 region has 13 residues. Germline V gene lookup returns CDR1 SGHNT and CDR2 YYREEE (reference sequence). The complete variable domain, with remaining parts taken from reference TRBV5-4 and TRBJ2-3, reads ETGVTQSPTHLIKTRGQQVTLRCSSQSGHNTVSWYQQALGQGPQFIFQYYREEENGRGNFPPRFSGLQFPNYSSELNVNALELDDSALYLCATSGTSKYTQYFGPGTRLTVL.

This clone showed up just once. The chain employs TRBV5-1 and TRBJ2-7; D is unclear. Trimming shortened V by 2 bases and J by 3 bases, and 12 bases separated the two germline ends. The CDR3 loop spans 14 amino acids. Germline CDR1 is SGHRS and CDR2 is YFSETQ. The CDR3 nucleotides read TGCGCCAGCAGCTTTGGCACAGAACACTACGAGCAGTACTTC. It yields the protein CASSFGTEHYEQYF.

In its sample, this clone was seen a few times. The chain combines TRBV9 with TRBJ2-3; 13 bases align to TRBD2. J lost 1 base, V lost 4 bases, and 15 bases had no gene match. This CDR3 region has 20 residues. Germline CDR1 is SGDLS and CDR2 is YYNGEE. The CDR3 protein is CASSPHFTSGRAFGTDTQYF. CDR3 nucleotide sequence: TGTGCCAGCAGCCCACATTTCACTAGCGGGAGGGCCTTCGGCACAGATACGCAGTATTTT.

This rearrangement joins TRBV6-1 to TRBJ1-5; tentatively, D is TRBD1 (6 bases). This CDR3 region has 15 residues. The germline V and J ends were trimmed by 6 bases and 3 bases, with 15 bases remaining between them. Germline values: CDR1 MNHNS, CDR2 SASEGT. DNA of the CDR3: TGTGCCAGCAGGTATTACAGGGATCCCAATCAGCCCCAGCATTTT. Amino acids: CASRYYRDPNQPQHF.

This sequence joins TRBV4-1 and TRBJ1-3; 7 bases agree with TRBD1. The junction had 6 bases not matched to a gene; V was cut back by 0 bases and J by 7 bases. Germline CDR1 and CDR2: MGHRA and YSYEKL. This CDR3 is built from 15 residues. The CDR3 nucleotides read TGCGCCAGCAGCCAAGATGAGGGGGCATGGAACACCATATATTTT. It is translated as CASSQDEGAWNTIYF.

V is TRBV19 and J is TRBJ1-5; weak D call: TRBD1 (6 bases). The germline CDR1 and CDR2 sequences are LNHDA and SQIVND (reference sequence). V was pared by 7 bases and J by 3 bases, with 13 bases between. This CDR3 has 14 amino acids. The CDR3 sequence: CASTTTGLNQPQHF. CDR3 sequence (DNA): TGTGCCAGTACCACTACAGGGCTCAATCAGCCCCAGCATTTT. The whole variable domain, remainder taken from reference TRBV19 and TRBJ1-5, is DGGITQSPKYLFRKEGQNVTLSCEQNLNHDAMYWYRQDPGQGLRLIYYSQIVNDFQKGDIAEGYSVSREKKESFPLTVTSAQKNPTAFYLCASTTTGLNQPQHFGDGTRLSIL.

The chain recombines TRBV19 with TRBJ1-5; 9 bases are shared with TRBD1. This CDR3 comprises 19 residues. V lost 3 bases and J lost 5; bases outside the gene matches: 17. Germline CDR1 LNHDA, CDR2 SQIVND (reference sequence). CDR3 in amino acids: CASSISPGRGQGWDQPQHF. The CDR3 DNA reads as TGTGCCAGTAGTATTAGTCCGGGGAGGGGACAGGGTTGGGATCAGCCCCAGCATTTT.

The rearrangement links TRBV27 to TRBJ2-7; the match to TRBD1 covers 9 bases. Trimming cost V 6 bases and J 6 bases; bases outside gene matches: 6. The CDR3 loop spans 13 amino acids. Germline assignment: CDR1 MNHEY and CDR2 SMNVEV (reference sequence). CDR3 nucleotides: TGTGCCAGCAGATTCACAGGGGGCCGCGAGCAGTACTTC. Protein sequence: CASRFTGGREQYF.

The chain recombines TRBV6-1 with TRBJ1-1, with 7 nucleotides matching TRBD1. The CDR3 has 14 residues. Germline V gene lookup returns CDR1 MNHNS and CDR2 SASEGT. The V gene end was trimmed by 6 bases and the J gene end by 10 bases; junction bases not matched to a gene: 14. The CDR3 nucleotides are TGTGCCAGCAGCCTTATGGGGACAGTCAATAGAGCTTTCTTT. As protein: CASSLMGTVNRAFF.

V usage is TRBV4-2 and J usage is TRBJ2-5, with D possibly TRBD2 on 6 matching bases. Trimming shortened V by 4 bases and J by 4 bases, and 13 bases separated the two germline ends. Germline V gene data show CDR1 as LGHNA and CDR2 as YNFKEQ. The CDR3 sequence is 14 residues long. As DNA, the CDR3 is TGTGCCAGCAGCCGTCAGGGAGGAGTAGAGACCCAGTACTTC. Translated, it gives CASSRQGGVETQYF.

The chain couples TRBV5-6 to TRBJ2-1; 13 positions match TRBD2. The CDR3 totals 18 residues. The V and J ends lost 1 base and 10 bases, in that order; junction bases with no gene match: 14. The germline V gene has CDR1 SGHDT and CDR2 YYEEEE. CDR3 nucleotides: TGTGCCAGCAGCTTGACGCTAGCTCCGGGACTAGCGGGACCCGAGCAGTTCTTC. Its translation: CASSLTLAPGLAGPEQFF.

CDR3 sequence (DNA): TGCGCCAGCAGCTTGGACAGACCCTCCTACGAGCAGTACTTC. Its protein is CASSLDRPSYEQYF. The chain carries TRBV5-1 and TRBJ2-7; D is undetermined. This CDR3 is built from 14 residues. Trimming pared 0 bases from V and 0 bases from J, leaving 7 bases between. CDR1 is SGHRS and CDR2 is YFSETQ in the germline V gene.

This clone has only one observation. The chain is built from TRBV5-6 and TRBJ1-3; D call uncertain. V was pared by 7 bases and J by 9 bases, with 8 bases between. The CDR3 is 10 residues long. Germline CDR1 SGHDT, CDR2 YYEEEE. The CDR3 here is CASGSGTIYF. The CDR3 DNA sequence: TGTGCCAGCGGCTCAGGCACCATATATTTT.

For this clone: The junction does not match germline at one end; this may be a read error. The J gene is TRBJ1-2, the V gene TRBV6-5; D not certain. CDR3 length equals 15 residues. Per germline, CDR1 MNHEY and CDR2 SVGAGI. The DNA of the CDR3 is TGTGCCAGCAGTTATCGCCACGGAGGGAACTATGGCTACCCCTTC. Translation gives CASSYRHGGNYGYPF.

This clone has only a few counts. This sequence joins TRBV19 and TRBJ2-2, with D possibly TRBD1 on 6 matching bases. Trimming shortened V by 3 bases and J by 3 bases, and 8 bases separated the two germline ends. The CDR3 consists of 14 residues. CDR1 and CDR2 (germline): LNHDA, SQIVND (reference sequence). The CDR3 region is CASSIRTDTGELFF. The CDR3 DNA reads as TGTGCCAGTAGTATTCGGACAGACACCGGGGAGCTGTTTTTT.

V gene TRBV19 combines with J gene TRBJ2-7; weak D call: TRBD1 (7 bases). In germline, CDR1 is LNHDA, CDR2 SQIVND (reference sequence). Trimming pared 3 bases from V and 2 bases from J, leaving 14 bases between. The length of the CDR3 is 15 residues. The CDR3 reads CASSIVPGGTYEQYF. The CDR3 nucleotides are TGTGCCAGTAGTATTGTTCCAGGGGGGACCTACGAGCAGTACTTC.

The chain is built from TRBV13 and TRBJ2-3; 14 nucleotides agree with TRBD2. Trimming took 2 bases from V and 0 from J; bases not matched to a gene: 7. Germline lookup yields CDR1 PRHDT and CDR2 FYEKMQ (reference sequence). The CDR3 sequence is 19 residues long. The CDR3: CASSLQTSGRGGSTDTQYF. CDR3 coding DNA: TGTGCCAGCAGCTTACAGACTAGCGGGAGGGGTGGGAGCACAGATACGCAGTATTTT.

The chain uses TRBV9 and TRBJ1-3; D is possibly TRBD1 (6 bases). The CDR3 spans 17 residues. The ends were cut back, 0 bases at V and 2 bases at J, with 15 bases in the middle. Germline CDR1 and CDR2: SGDLS and YYNGEE. The CDR3 DNA reads as TGTGCCAGCAGCGTAGGGGCTCGACAGGAAGCTGGAAACACCATATATTTT. This translates into CASSVGARQEAGNTIYF. Filled out from reference TRBV9 and TRBJ1-3, the complete variable domain reads DSGVTQTPKHLITATGQRVTLRCSPRSGDLSVYWYQQSLDQGLQFLIQYYNGEERAKGNILERFSAQQFPDLHSELNLSSLELGDSALYFCASSVGARQEAGNTIYFGEGSWLTVV.

The genes are TRBV28 and TRBJ2-7; 11 bases fit TRBD2. V trimming: 5 bases; J trimming: 3 bases; junction bases outside the gene matches: 3. Germline V gene sequence: CDR1 MDHEN, CDR2 SYDVKM. The CDR3 sequence is 14 residues long. This chain's CDR3 is CASSPSGRFYEQYF. In nucleotides, the CDR3 is TGTGCCAGCAGTCCTAGCGGGAGGTTCTACGAGCAGTACTTC.

The chain carries TRBV5-4 and TRBJ2-3; TRBD2 aligns across 15 bases. Germline CDR1 reads SGHNT; CDR2 reads YYREEE (reference sequence). This CDR3 contains 17 residues. With V trimmed by 0 bases and J by 7 bases, 6 bases remained unmatched. The CDR3 coding sequence is TGTGCCAGCAGCTTGGCAGGGACTAGCGGGGGGATGAATACGCAGTATTTT. This codes for CASSLAGTSGGMNTQYF.